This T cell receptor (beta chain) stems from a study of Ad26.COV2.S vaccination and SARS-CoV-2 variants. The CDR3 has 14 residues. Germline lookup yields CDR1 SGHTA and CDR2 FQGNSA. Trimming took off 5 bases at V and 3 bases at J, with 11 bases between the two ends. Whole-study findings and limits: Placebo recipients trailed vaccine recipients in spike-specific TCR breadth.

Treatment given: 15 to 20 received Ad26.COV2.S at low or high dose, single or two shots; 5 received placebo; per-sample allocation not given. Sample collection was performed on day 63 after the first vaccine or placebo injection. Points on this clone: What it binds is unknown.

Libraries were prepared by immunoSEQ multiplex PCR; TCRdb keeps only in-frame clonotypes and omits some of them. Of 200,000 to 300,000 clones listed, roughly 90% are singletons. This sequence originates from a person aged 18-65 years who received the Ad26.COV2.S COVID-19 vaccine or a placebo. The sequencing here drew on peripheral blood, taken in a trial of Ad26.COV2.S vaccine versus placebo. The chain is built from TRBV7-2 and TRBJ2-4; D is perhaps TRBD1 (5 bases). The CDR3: CASSPDSGKNIQYF. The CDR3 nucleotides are TGTGCCAGCAGCCCCGACAGTGGCAAAAACATTCAGTACTTC.